This T cell receptor (beta chain) emerged from a study of OX40 agonist ivuxolimab in advanced cancers. At the level of the study: All patients had ivuxolimab intravenously every 2 weeks at 0.01 to 10 mg/kg. Study-level findings and limits: In the 0.1-3.0 mg/kg groups, partial responders showed among the lowest expansion.

In this sample, this clone turned up once. Its target is unknown. Assay: immunoSEQ multiplex PCR; the TCRdb copy retains only in-frame clones and omits some. Of 80,000 to 130,000 clones listed, around nine tenths are singletons. The sequence came from an adult with an advanced solid tumor such as melanoma, head and neck, liver or kidney cancer. Source: CD4+ or CD8+ T cells sorted from blood, taken in a trial of the OX40 agonist ivuxolimab.

CDR3 sequence reads: CASSQRMTWDTQYF. For the CDR3, the DNA is TGCGCCAGCAGCCAACGTATGACGTGGGATACGCAGTATTTT. V and J are TRBV4-3 and TRBJ2-3; D gene ambiguous. With 2 bases removed from V and 6 bases from J, the gap between germline ends came to 12 bases. CDR1 and CDR2 from the germline V gene are LGHNA and YSLEER. The CDR3 runs 14 residues.